These 21 T cell receptor beta chains share one sample of origin, sequenced in a study of human T cells and chemical hapten exposure. Time point denoted: pre-sensitization, week 0. Treatment of the sample: therapeutic diphenylcyclopropenone sensitization with weekly scalp DPC. TCRdb re-derived calls from the RACE reads in MiXCR, one entry per CDR3 protein. The sample lists about 260,000 distinct CDR3 sequences; about 9% were seen once. The sequences come from whole blood, collected in connection with sensitization to the hapten diphenylcyclopropenone (DPC). Source of these receptors: a woman between 40 and 50 years old with alopecia areata. Some clones in this sample may be carry-over from other donors' samples.

The rearrangement links TRBV20-1 to TRBJ1-1; D gene uncertain. The V gene's germline CDR1 is DFQATT and CDR2 SNEGSKA (reference sequence). The ends were cut back, 1 base at V and 10 bases at J, with 13 bases in the middle. This CDR3 contains 12 residues. CDR3 sequence reads: CSARVSLDRAFF. CDR3 DNA: TGCAGTGCTAGAGTTAGCCTTGATAGAGCTTTCTTT.

This clonotype showed up just a few times. The rearrangement uses TRBV7-2 and TRBJ2-2, with D uncertain. The germline gives CDR1 SGHTA, CDR2 FQGNSA. The CDR3 contains 12 residues. V shed 5 bases and J shed 6 bases, with 7 bases lying between them. Here the CDR3 DNA reads TGTGCCAGCAGCCATGGGCCCGGGGAGCTGTTTTTT. Its protein is CASSHGPGELFF.

The gene calls are TRBV7-3 and TRBJ2-3; no clear D gene. V lost 5 bases and J lost 0, with 9 bases in between. The CDR3 length is 14 residues. Germline V gene sequence: CDR1 SGHTA, CDR2 FQGTGA. The CDR3 nucleotides are TGTGCCAGCAGCCCCGACACCAGCACAGATACGCAGTATTTT. Its translation is CASSPDTSTDTQYF.

The chain employs TRBV7-8 and TRBJ2-5; 9 bases map to TRBD1. Trimming took 6 bases from V and 4 from J; bases not matched to a gene: 18. The CDR3 spans 18 residues. The germline V gene has CDR1 SGHVS and CDR2 FQNEAQ. CDR3 coding DNA: TGTGCCAGCAGATCGGACAGGGGCCCCCTTCCAAATCTAGAGACCCAGTACTTC. Amino acid sequence: CASRSDRGPLPNLETQYF. Using reference TRBV7-8 and TRBJ2-5 for the parts outside the CDR3, the full variable domain is GAGVSQSPRYKVAKRGQDVALRCDPISGHVSLFWYQQALGQGPEFLTYFQNEAQLDKSGLPSDRFFAERPEGSVSTLKIQRTQQEDSAVYLCASRSDRGPLPNLETQYFGPGTRLLVL.

V is TRBV6-5 and J is TRBJ2-5, with 8 nucleotides matching TRBD2. There are 15 residues in the CDR3. Germline loops: CDR1 MNHEY, CDR2 SVGAGI. V was pared by 3 bases and J by 4 bases, with 7 bases of the junction left unmatched. The CDR3 DNA sequence: TGTGCCAGCAGTTATTCCCGACTAGCGCGAGAGACCCAGTACTTC. Protein product: CASSYSRLARETQYF.

In the case of this clonotype: Being one base from a much bigger clone, this may be a read error. This chain connects TRBV16 to TRBJ2-5; D is perhaps TRBD2 (5 bases). Looked up from germline, CDR1 is KGHSY and CDR2 is FQNENV. The CDR3 totals 14 residues. The CDR3: CASSQSRGAETQDF. As DNA, the CDR3 is TGTGCCAGCAGCCAATCCCGGGGAGCAGAGACCCAGGACTTC.

This clonotype occurred many times. The V call is TRBV10-3, the J call TRBJ1-1; no definite D call. V gave up 6 bases and J gave up 1 base, with 15 bases separating them. The CDR3 is 15 amino acids. The germline CDR1 and CDR2 sequences are ENHRY and SYGVKD. The chain's CDR3 is CAISPERAANTEAFF. For the CDR3, the DNA is TGTGCCATCAGCCCGGAAAGGGCGGCGAACACTGAAGCTTTCTTT.

V usage is TRBV7-9 and J usage is TRBJ2-3, with 7 positions matching TRBD1. Germline V gene sequence: CDR1 SEHNR, CDR2 FQNEAQ (reference sequence). This CDR3 is built from 16 residues. After removal of 7 bases from V and 4 bases from J, the junction contained 14 bases not matched to a gene. The CDR3 spells CASNAQDRVYPDTQYF. CDR3 sequence (DNA): TGTGCCAGCAACGCCCAAGACAGGGTTTATCCAGATACGCAGTATTTT.

This clonotype was observed a single time. The J gene is TRBJ1-1, the V gene TRBV12-3 or TRBV12-4; D gene unclear. Trimming removed 2 bases at V and 5 bases at J, with 9 bases between. The CDR3 runs 13 residues. CDR3 residues: CASSLIEGTEAFF. For the CDR3, the DNA is TGTGCCAGCAGTTTAATAGAGGGAACTGAAGCTTTCTTT.

The chain employs TRBV27 and TRBJ2-1; D remains unclear. V lost 6 bases and J 9 bases, leaving 12 bases between the germline ends. The length of the CDR3 is 12 residues. The germline gives CDR1 MNHEY, CDR2 SMNVEV (reference sequence). Here the CDR3 reads CASREVRPEQFF. The DNA for the CDR3 is TGTGCCAGCAGGGAAGTTCGTCCTGAGCAGTTCTTC.

This clonotype was observed a handful of times. The DNA of the CDR3 is TGCGCCAGCAGCTCCGGGGTCGGGGGCCCGAGGCACACTGAAGCTTTCTTT. Its translation is CASSSGVGGPRHTEAFF. This sequence joins TRBV5-1 and TRBJ1-1; maybe TRBD1 (6 bases). The CDR3 runs to 17 residues. V lost 3 bases and J 3 bases, leaving 21 bases between the germline ends. Germline V gives CDR1 SGHRS, CDR2 YFSETQ.

The table lists this clonotype with many counts. The chain combines TRBV7-2 with TRBJ1-6, with unresolved D. The CDR3 runs 13 residues. The germline V gene has CDR1 SGHTA and CDR2 FQGNSA. The V end was cut by 4 bases, the J end by 10 bases, with 11 bases between. The CDR3 is CASSSVPESPLHF. The DNA for the CDR3 is TGTGCCAGCAGCTCCGTCCCCGAATCACCCCTCCACTTT.

At least ten counts were recorded for this clonotype. One end of the junction varies from germline; a read error may be responsible. V is TRBV5-1 and J is TRBJ1-1; 9 nucleotides align to TRBD1. This CDR3 region has 14 residues. Per germline, CDR1 SGHRS and CDR2 YFSETQ. The CDR3 DNA follows: TGTGCCAGCAGCTGGGGACAGGGGAACACTGAAGCTTTCTTT. Amino acids: CASSWGQGNTEAFF.

This clonotype was found many times. This chain uses TRBV7-2 with TRBJ1-5, with TRBD1 identical over 7 bases. J lost 5 bases, V lost 5 bases, and 3 bases had no gene match. The germline V gene encodes CDR1 SGHTA and CDR2 FQGNSA. The CDR3 spans 13 residues. The CDR3 DNA reads TGTGCCAGCAGCCCAGACAGGGATCAGCCCCAGCATTTT. This encodes CASSPDRDQPQHF. Full variable domain (outside the CDR3, taken from reference TRBV7-2 and TRBJ1-5): GAGVSQSPSNKVTEKGKDVELRCDPISGHTALYWYRQSLGQGLEFLIYFQGNSAPDKSGLPSDRFSAERTGGSVSTLTIQRTQQEDSAVYLCASSPDRDQPQHFGDGTRLSIL.

This clonotype was observed a handful of times. CDR3 sequence reads: CASSVLDRNNEKLFF. CDR3 nucleotides: TGTGCCAGCAGTGTCCTGGACAGAAATAATGAAAAACTGTTTTTT. The V and J genes are TRBV6-1 and TRBJ1-4; D perhaps matches TRBD1 (6 bases). Deletions cut 4 bases from V and 4 bases from J, with 13 bases between. This CDR3 comprises 15 residues. Germline lookup yields CDR1 MNHNS and CDR2 SASEGT.

In its sample, this clonotype was seen a few times. This rearrangement joins TRBV5-1 to TRBJ2-3, with 11 bases identical to TRBD2. The trim removed 0 bases at V and 5 bases at J, leaving 11 bases unmatched. Germline V gene data show CDR1 as SGHRS and CDR2 as YFSETQ. CDR3 length: 18 amino acids. In DNA form, the CDR3 reads TGCGCCAGCAGCTTGGGAGTTAGCGGGAGGGCCCCGGAAGATACGCAGTATTTT. Translated, it gives CASSLGVSGRAPEDTQYF.

This clonotype was found many times. The chain carries TRBV20-1 and TRBJ2-5; D not certain. The germline V gene has CDR1 DFQATT and CDR2 SNEGSKA (reference sequence). The CDR3 totals 13 residues. Trimming removed 2 bases at V and 5 bases at J, with 12 bases between. The CDR3 DNA sequence: TGCAGTGCTAGATGGCTGGCAAAGGAGACCCAGTACTTC. Protein product: CSARWLAKETQYF.

This clonotype was detected many times. V is TRBV18 and J is TRBJ1-1, with D perhaps TRBD1 (6 bases). V was trimmed by 1 base and J by 5 bases, leaving 11 bases between them. Germline CDR1 reads KGHSH; CDR2 reads LQKENI. The CDR3 covers 14 residues. The DNA for the CDR3 is TGTGCCAGCTCACCACAGGGGGGGAGGACTGAAGCTTTCTTT. Translated, it gives CASSPQGGRTEAFF.

In this sample, this clonotype turned up a few times. The genes are TRBV20-1 and TRBJ1-5; D might be TRBD1 (5 bases). Germline values: CDR1 DFQATT, CDR2 SNEGSKA (reference sequence). V lost 6 bases, J lost 9 bases, and 15 bases lay in between. This CDR3 is 12 amino acids long. The CDR3 here is CSAGDGGRPQHF. The CDR3 DNA reads as TGCAGTGCAGGGGACGGGGGAAGGCCCCAGCATTTT.

Worth noting for this clonotype: One end of the junction does not line up with germline, which may come from a read error. The rearrangement links TRBV7-7 to TRBJ2-5, with a weak D call TRBD2 (6 bases). The germline V gene has CDR1 SSHAT and CDR2 FNYEAQ (reference sequence). CDR3 length equals 14 residues. This CDR3 is CASSSNSGKETQYF. In DNA form, the CDR3 reads TGTGCTAGCAGCTCAAATAGCGGAAAAGAGACCCAGTACTTC.

This clonotype was observed once. Germline and junction disagree at one end, which may indicate a read error. The rearrangement joins TRBV30 to TRBJ2-2; 8 positions agree with TRBD2. Germline CDR1 GTSNPN, CDR2 SVGIG (reference sequence). This CDR3 has 15 residues. CDR3 sequence: CSWGAGVSGTGEPFF. CDR3 nucleotides: TGTTCCTGGGGAGCGGGAGTTTCGGGCACCGGGGAGCCGTTTTTT.